The sequence of this T cell receptor beta chain was determined in a study of blood T cell repertoires in COVID-19. Study information: Samples came from the United States, Italy and Spain, spanning acute and convalescent COVID-19. PBMCs, B-cell-depleted T cells, or T cells were the source of the cDNA or gDNA that made up the material.

Sequencing was performed with immunoSEQ multiplex PCR; in TCRdb, only in-frame clones are kept and a portion is missing. Of roughly 160,000 clones in the sample, just over 85% were seen once. Trimming removed 4 bases at V and 0 bases at J, with 10 bases between. CDR3 length: 14 residues. CDR1 and CDR2 (germline): SGHKS, YYEKEE (reference sequence). Sequenced material: peripheral blood. This sequence was found in a man aged 45-65 years with active or convalescent COVID-19. The chain couples TRBV5-5 to TRBJ1-1; D is unresolved. Written as DNA, the CDR3 is TGTGCCAGCAGCGGGCCGCAGCTGAACACTGAAGCTTTCTTT. It translates to CASSGPQLNTEAFF.